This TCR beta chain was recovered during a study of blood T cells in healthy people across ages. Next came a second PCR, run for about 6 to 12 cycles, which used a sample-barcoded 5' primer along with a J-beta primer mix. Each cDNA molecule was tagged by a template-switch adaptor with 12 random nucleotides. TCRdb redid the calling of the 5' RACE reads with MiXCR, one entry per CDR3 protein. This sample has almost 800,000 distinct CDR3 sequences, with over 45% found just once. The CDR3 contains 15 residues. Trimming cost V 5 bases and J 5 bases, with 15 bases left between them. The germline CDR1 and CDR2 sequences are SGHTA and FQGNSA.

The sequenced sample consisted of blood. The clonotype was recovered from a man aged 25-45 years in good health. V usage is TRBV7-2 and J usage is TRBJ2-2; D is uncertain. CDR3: CASSPLGLGTGELFF. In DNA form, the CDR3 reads TGTGCCAGCAGCCCCCTTGGATTGGGTACCGGGGAGCTGTTTTTT. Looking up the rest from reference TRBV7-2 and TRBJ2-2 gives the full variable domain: GAGVSQSPSNKVTEKGKDVELRCDPISGHTALYWYRQSLGQGLEFLIYFQGNSAPDKSGLPSDRFSAERTGGSVSTLTIQRTQQEDSAVYLCASSPLGLGTGELFFGEGSRLTVL.